This note documents a single T cell receptor (beta chain) sequence. No antigen is known for it. CDR3 length: 13 residues. Germline V CDR1 and CDR2: KGHSH, LQKENI. V shed 8 bases, J shed 0 bases, and the junction held 3 bases outside the gene matches. These data originate in a study of cytomegalovirus exposure and HLA in healthy donors. Across the whole study: Unique TCRs numbering about 87 million, obtained from HLA-typed donors, made up an early data release. Whole-study results and caveats: The authors assumed roughly uniform sequencing depth across donors for presence/absence analyses. A later analysis found common viral pathogens apparently linked to several of the most significant clusters. It was shown in a later analysis that HLA-associated TCR beta chains were more clonally expanded than other, equally common chains.

The PCR ran on 60 Vbeta and 13 Jbeta primers. Libraries were prepared by immunoSEQ multiplex PCR; TCRdb keeps only in-frame clonotypes and omits some of them. The table shows 90,000 to 120,000 clones, with 10% occurring only once. The source is a man aged 40-49 years in good health and CMV-seropositive. The sequenced sample was PBMCs. The chain joins TRBV18 to TRBJ1-1; 7 positions match TRBD1. The CDR3 nucleotides read TGTGCCAGCCGACAGGGAGTGAACACTGAAGCTTTCTTT. This gives the protein CASRQGVNTEAFF.